This passage covers 32 T cell receptor beta chains from one sample sequenced in a study of PD-L1 blockade in urothelial cancer. Sequencing used immunoSEQ multiplex PCR; TCRdb keeps in-frame clones, though not all of them. The table records some 15,000 clones, 85% to 90% of them present only once. Sequencing used PBMCs, obtained around atezolizumab (anti-PD-L1) treatment. These receptors originate from a man aged 70 or older with urothelial cancer.

V gene TRBV9 combines with J gene TRBJ2-2; tentatively, D is TRBD1 (6 bases). V was pared by 0 bases and J by 1 base, with 7 bases between. Germline-derived CDR1 and CDR2 are SGDLS and YYNGEE. This CDR3 has 15 amino acids. The CDR3 DNA sequence: TGTGCCAGCAGCGTAGAGGGACAGAACACCGGGGAGCTGTTTTTT. It yields the protein CASSVEGQNTGELFF.

J is TRBJ1-1 and V is TRBV5-1, with 9 bases fitting TRBD1. The CDR3 runs 16 residues. CDR1 SGHRS and CDR2 YFSETQ come from the germline V gene. The J segment lost 1 base and the V segment lost 3 bases, leaving 7 bases of the junction unmatched. CDR3 in amino acids: CASSSQPGQGNTEAFF. The CDR3 nucleotides are TGCGCCAGCAGCTCGCAGCCGGGACAGGGGAACACTGAAGCTTTCTTT.

The chain joins TRBV11-3 to TRBJ2-3, with 9 positions matching TRBD2. After removal of 0 bases from V and 6 bases from J, the junction contained 4 bases not matched to a gene. There are 15 residues in the CDR3. Germline V lookup: CDR1 SGHNT, CDR2 YENEEA. This CDR3 reads CASSLEGTSIDTQYF. CDR3 nucleotide sequence: TGTGCCAGCAGCTTAGAAGGGACTAGCATTGATACGCAGTATTTT.

The rearrangement joins TRBV21-1 to TRBJ1-2; the table's D call, TRBD1, was not checked against the DNA. TRBV21-1 represents a pseudogene. The CDR3 consists of 14 residues. CDR3 region: CASSKPGVHYGYTF. For the CDR3, the DNA is TGTGCCAGCAGCAAACCAGGGGTTCACTATGGCTACACCTTC.

This clone was detected only once. The genes are TRBV10-1 and TRBJ2-2; TRBD2 aligns across 7 bases. Looked up from germline, CDR1 is WNHNN and CDR2 is SYGVQD (reference sequence). There are 15 residues in the CDR3. V was pared by 2 bases and J by 0 bases, with 0 bases of the junction left unmatched. The CDR3 region has the DNA TGCGCCAGCAGTGAGCTAGCGGCGAACACCGGGGAGCTGTTTTTT. Encoded protein: CASSELAANTGELFF.

The chain links TRBV20-1 to TRBJ2-5; D is unclear. The CDR3 totals 10 residues. Trimming stripped 3 bases from V and 5 bases from J, with 4 bases between. Germline CDR1 DFQATT, CDR2 SNEGSKA (reference sequence). In nucleotides, the CDR3 is TGCAGTGCTAGTCTTGAGACCCAGTACTTC. Protein: CSASLETQYF.

The chain carries TRBV28 and TRBJ1-5; D uncertain. The CDR3 consists of 15 residues. CDR1 is MDHEN and CDR2 is SYDVKM in the germline V gene. Trimming took 4 bases from V and 7 from J, leaving 17 bases between them. The CDR3: CASSYRTRGHQPQHF. Here the CDR3 DNA reads TGTGCCAGCAGTTACAGAACTCGGGGTCACCAGCCCCAGCATTTT.

Written as DNA, the CDR3 is TGTGCCAGCAGACTTACGGGGACAGGGTCGGGCTACACCTTC. Its translation is CASRLTGTGSGYTF. The chain is built from TRBV27 and TRBJ1-2, with 9 bases that match TRBD1. The CDR3 contains 14 residues. The V gene's germline CDR1 is MNHEY and CDR2 SMNVEV (reference sequence). V dropped 6 bases and J dropped 8; count of bases not matched to a gene: 10.

The chain carries TRBV5-5 and TRBJ2-3; D may be TRBD2 (6 bases). The germline CDR1 and CDR2 sequences are SGHKS and YYEKEE (reference sequence). V lost 5 bases and J 9 bases, leaving 22 bases between the germline ends. The CDR3 is 15 amino acids. The CDR3 DNA reads as TGTGCCAGCAGGTGGGACTCGGGTTCGGTTCGGACGCAGTATTTT. Protein sequence: CASRWDSGSVRTQYF.

The V and J genes are TRBV7-9 and TRBJ2-3, with 10 bases aligning to TRBD2. This CDR3 spans 19 amino acids. Looked up from germline, CDR1 is SEHNR and CDR2 is FQNEAQ (reference sequence). Trimming removed 4 bases from V and 0 bases from J; junction bases left unmatched: 13. Here the CDR3 DNA reads TGTGCCAGCAGCTCCTTGTGGCTAGCGGGGGACCCGAGCACAGATACGCAGTATTTT. Protein product: CASSSLWLAGDPSTDTQYF.

The CDR3 is CASSGGPTDTQYF. In nucleotides, the CDR3 is TGTGCCAGCAGTGGAGGCCCCACAGATACGCAGTATTTT. The chain employs TRBV5-8 and TRBJ2-3, with a possible D match to TRBD2 (5 bases). V lost 5 bases and J lost 2, with 9 bases in between. Germline V lookup: CDR1 SGHTS, CDR2 YDEGEE. This CDR3 has 13 residues.

This chain uses TRBV7-8 with TRBJ1-5; possibly TRBD1 for D (5 bases). V was trimmed by 4 bases and J by 2 bases, leaving 18 bases between them. Germline CDR1 is SGHVS and CDR2 is FQNEAQ. This CDR3 contains 17 residues. The CDR3 here is CASSSVGVWLGNQPQHF. The CDR3 DNA reads TGTGCCAGCAGCTCCGTAGGGGTCTGGTTGGGCAATCAGCCCCAGCATTTT.

This clone was found once. The chain joins TRBV9 to TRBJ1-6, with D possibly matching TRBD1 (6 bases). Germline V gene lookup returns CDR1 SGDLS and CDR2 YYNGEE. The CDR3 consists of 13 residues. V was clipped by 1 base and J by 11 bases, with 10 bases between them. The CDR3, as DNA: TGTGCCAGCAGCGTACAGGGGTGGACACCCCTCCACTTT. Its protein is CASSVQGWTPLHF.

J is TRBJ1-6 and V is TRBV6-1, with D uncertain. The CDR3 consists of 13 residues. Germline V gives CDR1 MNHNS, CDR2 SASEGT. Trimming took 6 bases from V and 7 from J, leaving 10 bases between them. The CDR3 DNA sequence: TGTGCCAGCAGCCGTGAGGGAAATTCACCCCTCCACTTT. Its protein is CASSREGNSPLHF.

The rearrangement uses TRBV9 and TRBJ1-3; D is unresolved. The germline V gene encodes CDR1 SGDLS and CDR2 YYNGEE. The CDR3 is 16 residues long. V lost 0 bases and J 0 bases, leaving 10 bases between the germline ends. CDR3 protein: CASSVEGGNSGNTIYF. The CDR3 nucleotides are TGTGCCAGCAGCGTAGAAGGCGGCAACTCTGGAAACACCATATATTTT.

This chain joins TRBV7-6 and TRBJ1-3, with TRBD1 as a possible D gene (5 bases). The V and J ends lost 3 bases and 0 bases respectively, with 6 bases between them. Looked up from germline, CDR1 is SGHVS and CDR2 is FNYEAQ. This CDR3 is built from 14 residues. CDR3 coding DNA: TGTGCCAGCAGCTTCGGGGGCTCTGGAAACACCATATATTTT. Protein sequence: CASSFGGSGNTIYF.

This chain connects TRBV2 to TRBJ2-3, with 10 nucleotides matching TRBD2. The V segment lost 5 bases and the J segment 1 base; nucleotides outside the gene matches: 6. This CDR3 has 16 amino acids. Germline-derived CDR1 and CDR2 are SNHLY and FYNNEI. The CDR3: CASSTLTSGGTDTQYF. CDR3 coding DNA: TGTGCCAGCAGTACCCTTACTAGCGGGGGCACAGATACGCAGTATTTT.

The rearrangement joins TRBV2 to TRBJ1-4; unclear D gene. The germline V gene encodes CDR1 SNHLY and CDR2 FYNNEI. Deletions cut 2 bases from V and 4 bases from J, with 11 bases between. The CDR3 runs 15 residues. Here the CDR3 DNA reads TGTGCCAGCAGTGAAAATGGCAGGCGTAATGAAAAACTGTTTTTT. As protein: CASSENGRRNEKLFF.

This chain connects TRBV6-5 to TRBJ2-5, with 12 bases identical to TRBD1. J gave up 5 bases and V 0 bases, and 4 bases lay outside the gene matches. Germline CDR1 reads MNHEY; CDR2 reads SVGAGI. The CDR3 covers 16 residues. CDR3 protein: CASSYSGTGGWETQYF. The CDR3 region has the DNA TGTGCCAGCAGTTACTCCGGGACAGGGGGCTGGGAGACCCAGTACTTC.

The CDR3 nucleotides are TGTGCCAGCAGCTTGACTAGCGGGGGAATGCAGTATTTT. This encodes CASSLTSGGMQYF. The chain combines TRBV5-4 with TRBJ2-3; 11 bases agree with TRBD2. The CDR3 is made up of 13 amino acids. With 1 base clipped from V and 11 bases from J, the junction kept 3 bases outside the gene matches. The germline CDR1 and CDR2 sequences are SGHNT and YYREEE (reference sequence).

The chain combines TRBV2 with TRBJ2-2; 8 nucleotides line up with TRBD1. This CDR3 region has 15 residues. CDR1 SNHLY and CDR2 FYNNEI come from the germline V gene. Trimming removed 7 bases from V and 4 bases from J; junction bases left unmatched: 8. CDR3 bases: TGTGCCAGCACGTCACAGGGGGAGAGCACCGGGGAGCTGTTTTTT. Amino acids: CASTSQGESTGELFF. The full variable domain, in which reference TRBV2 and TRBJ2-2 provide the parts outside the CDR3, is EPEVTQTPSHQVTQMGQEVILRCVPISNHLYFYWYRQILGQKVEFLVSFYNNEISEKSEIFDDQFSVERPDGSNFTLKIRSTKLEDSAMYFCASTSQGESTGELFFGEGSRLTVL.

The V gene is TRBV5-4, the J gene TRBJ1-2, with unresolved D. V shed 0 bases and J shed 4 bases, with 22 bases lying between them. The CDR3 extends over 18 amino acids. Germline V gene lookup returns CDR1 SGHNT and CDR2 YYREEE (reference sequence). The CDR3 DNA reads TGTGCCAGCAGCTTGGCCTCAGGTCCCCTTCGCGCTTCCTATGGCTACACCTTC. It is translated as CASSLASGPLRASYGYTF.

V gene TRBV5-1 combines with J gene TRBJ1-6; 9 nucleotides align to TRBD1. V was clipped by 0 bases and J by 7 bases; unmatched bases: 8. The CDR3 extends over 17 amino acids. The germline V gene has CDR1 SGHRS and CDR2 YFSETQ. This CDR3 reads CASSLGQTGTGNSPLHF. DNA of the CDR3: TGCGCCAGCAGCTTGGGGCAAACCGGGACAGGGAATTCACCCCTCCACTTT.

The gene calls are TRBV7-9 and TRBJ1-4; D perhaps matches TRBD1 (5 bases). Trimming pared 5 bases from V and 9 bases from J, leaving 25 bases between. Germline V CDR1 and CDR2: SEHNR, FQNEAQ (reference sequence). The CDR3 loop spans 17 amino acids. CDR3 region: CASSDVSDGAAFKKLFF. The CDR3 bases are TGTGCCAGCAGCGACGTTTCGGATGGGGCGGCCTTTAAAAAACTGTTTTTT. The full variable domain, completed using reference TRBV7-9 and TRBJ1-4, is DTGVSQNPRHKITKRGQNVTFRCDPISEHNRLYWYRQTLGQGPEFLTYFQNEAQLEKSRLLSDRFSAERPKGSFSTLEIQRTEQGDSAMYLCASSDVSDGAAFKKLFFGSGTQLSVL.

V is TRBV5-6 and J is TRBJ1-3; D remains ambiguous. V was cut by 4 bases and J by 4 bases, with 15 bases left in between. Germline assignment: CDR1 SGHDT and CDR2 YYEEEE. The CDR3 spans 15 residues. The CDR3 DNA follows: TGTGCCAGCAGCCGACGATTGTCCGGGGGAAACACCATATATTTT. It specifies CASSRRLSGGNTIYF.

The genes are TRBV5-1 and TRBJ1-1; 7 bases map to TRBD1. The CDR3 length is 14 residues. Per germline, CDR1 SGHRS and CDR2 YFSETQ. The V gene end was trimmed by 6 bases and the J gene end by 4 bases; junction bases not matched to a gene: 9. The CDR3 nucleotides are TGCGCCAGCACCATGAGGACAGGAGGCACTGAAGCTTTCTTT. Translation gives CASTMRTGGTEAFF.

The chain uses TRBV7-2 and TRBJ1-5; 10 bases are shared with TRBD1. The CDR3 consists of 16 residues. Per germline, CDR1 SGHTA and CDR2 FQGNSA. V gave up 4 bases and J gave up 4 bases; unmatched junction bases: 7. CDR3 in DNA: TGTGCCAGCAGCTCAGGGGGGACAGGGGTGAATCAGCCCCAGCATTTT. It translates to CASSSGGTGVNQPQHF.

V usage is TRBV7-6 and J usage is TRBJ1-4; a weak D match, TRBD1 (6 bases). The germline gives CDR1 SGHVS, CDR2 FNYEAQ. The germline V and J ends were trimmed by 2 bases and 6 bases, with 13 bases remaining between them. This CDR3 is built from 15 residues. The DNA of the CDR3 is TGTGCCAGCAGCTTATCACAGGGTGGCGATGAAAAACTGTTTTTT. It codes for CASSLSQGGDEKLFF.

This sequence joins TRBV18 and TRBJ1-2; 7 bases are a match to TRBD1. The CDR3 loop spans 16 amino acids. V dropped 4 bases and J dropped 4; count of bases not matched to a gene: 12. The germline V gene has CDR1 KGHSH and CDR2 LQKENI. CDR3 in DNA: TGTGCCAGCTCACTCAGTCCGGGACAGCAATTCTATGGCTACACCTTC. Protein sequence: CASSLSPGQQFYGYTF.

The genes are TRBV5-1 and TRBJ1-2, with D tentatively TRBD1 (6 bases). Germline-derived CDR1 and CDR2 are SGHRS and YFSETQ. The V end was cut by 4 bases, the J end by 5 bases, with 18 bases between. This CDR3 is 15 amino acids long. The CDR3 nucleotides read TGCGCCAGCAGCCCAACACAGGGATCGCTATATGGCTACACCTTC. Translation gives CASSPTQGSLYGYTF.

The chain has TRBV15 and TRBJ2-5, with 9 bases that match TRBD2. Trimming removed 0 bases from V and 1 base from J; junction bases left unmatched: 9. The CDR3 extends over 18 amino acids. In germline, CDR1 is LNHNV, CDR2 YYDKDF (reference sequence). CDR3 sequence: CATSRDFPRLAVQETQYF. The CDR3 region has the DNA TGTGCCACCAGCAGAGATTTCCCGAGACTAGCGGTCCAAGAGACCCAGTACTTC.

This clone was seen only once. The chain has TRBV5-1 and TRBJ2-2, with a possible D match to TRBD1 (6 bases). The CDR3 is 15 residues long. The germline V gene encodes CDR1 SGHRS and CDR2 YFSETQ. V was trimmed by 0 bases and J by 5 bases, leaving 11 bases between them. DNA of the CDR3: TGCGCCAGCAGCTTGGGACAGGCGTGGACCGGGGAGCTGTTTTTT. Protein: CASSLGQAWTGELFF.